This is a list of T cell receptor beta chains from one sample in a study of tumor T cells in aggressive B-cell lymphoma. The protocol was immunoSEQ multiplex PCR, while the TCRdb copy is restricted to in-frame clones and leaves out a portion. The table has about 9,800 clones, approximately 85% seen once. Input material: tumor tissue. These receptors originate from an adult with diffuse large B cell lymphoma. Each CDR3 is given with its conserved first and last residue. The D gene is left open where the match is weak. Size is stated for part of the rows, as once, few or many counts, or as a class when the clone is expanded.

v_call	d_call	j_call	clone_size	cdr3_aa	cdr3_nt
TRBV15	TRBD1	TRBJ2-7	.	CATSRWTGKINEQYF	TGTGCCACCAGCAGATGGACAGGGAAAATCAACGAGCAGTACTTC
TRBV28	TRBD2	TRBJ2-3	.	CASSYRSRTSRADTQYF	TGTGCCAGCAGTTACAGGAGCCGGACTAGTAGAGCAGATACGCAGTATTTT
TRBV19	TRBD1	TRBJ1-2	.	CASRDRGGTDYGYTF	TGTGCCAGTAGGGATAGAGGGGGGACAGACTATGGCTACACCTTC
TRBV27	TRBD1	TRBJ2-1	once	CASSPRQGLYNEQFF	TGTGCCAGCAGCCCCAGACAGGGGTTATACAATGAGCAGTTCTTC
TRBV7-2	.	TRBJ2-7	.	CASSLASSGYGNYEQYF	TGTGCCAGCAGCTTAGCTAGCAGCGGCTATGGGAACTACGAGCAGTACTTC
TRBV5-1	TRBD1	TRBJ2-7	.	CASSPGQGGGEQYF	TGCGCCAGCAGTCCTGGACAGGGGGGCGGCGAGCAGTACTTC
TRBV5-1	.	TRBJ2-7	.	CASSSGHLGPYEQYF	TGCGCCAGCAGCTCGGGACACCTCGGGCCCTACGAGCAGTACTTC
TRBV6-1	.	TRBJ1-1	.	CASSEAKLRLNTEAFF	TGTGCCAGCAGTGAAGCGAAATTGAGGTTGAACACTGAAGCTTTCTTT
TRBV5-1	TRBD1	TRBJ2-7	.	CASSVEQGGYYEQYF	TGCGCCAGCAGCGTAGAACAGGGGGGATATTACGAGCAGTACTTC
TRBV21-1	.	TRBJ1-2	.	CASSKEQGGQVQGYTF	TGTGCCAGCAGCAAAGAGCAGGGTGGACAGGTGCAAGGCTACACCTTC
TRBV7-9	.	TRBJ2-2	.	CASSLTIGELFF	TGTGCCAGCAGCTTAACTATCGGGGAGCTGTTTTTT
TRBV7-2	.	TRBJ1-2	few	CASSLASGARNGYTF	TGTGCCAGCAGCTTAGCGTCAGGGGCAAGGAATGGCTACACCTTC
TRBV7-2	TRBD2	TRBJ2-3	.	CASSFRTSGGAADTQYF	TGTGCCAGCAGCTTCAGGACTAGCGGGGGAGCAGCAGATACGCAGTATTTT
TRBV15	.	TRBJ2-3	.	CATSRGGWATSTDTQYF	TGTGCCACCAGCAGAGGTGGATGGGCCACTAGCACAGATACGCAGTATTTT
TRBV5-5	.	TRBJ2-7	.	CASTLTGSSYEQYF	TGTGCCAGCACCCTGACAGGAAGCTCCTACGAGCAGTACTTC
TRBV7-2	.	TRBJ1-6	.	CASSFETVNSPLHF	TGTGCCAGCAGCTTTGAGACAGTAAATTCACCCCTCCACTTT
TRBV5-1	.	TRBJ1-2	.	CASSLAGERYGYTF	TGCGCCAGCAGCTTGGCCGGGGAGAGGTATGGCTACACCTTC
TRBV19	.	TRBJ1-1	.	CASSIQGMNTEAFF	TGTGCCAGTAGTATTCAGGGGATGAACACTGAAGCTTTCTTT
TRBV7-3	TRBD1	TRBJ2-3	once	CASSLWATGGKVEDTQYF	TGTGCCAGCAGCTTATGGGCGACAGGGGGCAAGGTTGAAGATACGCAGTATTTT
TRBV6-5	TRBD1	TRBJ2-7	few	CASTRTGTYEQYF	TGTGCCAGCACCAGGACAGGGACCTACGAGCAGTACTTC
TRBV11-2	.	TRBJ1-1	.	CASSLVLARTEAFF	TGTGCCAGCAGCTTAGTTTTGGCTCGCACTGAAGCTTTCTTT
TRBV15	TRBD2	TRBJ2-7	.	CATSRRTSGSSFEQYF	TGTGCCACCAGCAGGCGGACTAGCGGGAGTTCGTTCGAGCAGTACTTC